These 32 T cell receptor beta chains share one sample of origin, sequenced in a study of CD8 T cells in ankylosing spondylitis. TCRdb re-called the 5' RACE reads with MiXCR, one entry per CDR3 protein. This table holds some 130,000 distinct CDR3 sequences, approximately 7.4% found once. The source material was blood, either unsorted or a sorted T cell fraction (not recorded which). The receptors stem from a female donor with ankylosing spondylitis or in good health (not recorded which).

This clonotype was recorded at least ten times. V and J are TRBV11-2 and TRBJ2-1; 13 bases line up with TRBD2. J lost 0 bases, V lost 8 bases, and 13 bases had no gene match. Germline V gene data show CDR1 as SGHAT and CDR2 as FQNNGV. This CDR3 comprises 19 residues. The CDR3 is CASRGGLAGARGSYNEQFF. The CDR3 DNA follows: TGTGCCAGCCGCGGAGGACTAGCGGGGGCTCGCGGCTCCTACAATGAGCAGTTCTTC.

Many counts were recorded for this clonotype. The chain joins TRBV27 to TRBJ1-1; a possible D gene is TRBD1 (6 bases). In germline, CDR1 is MNHEY, CDR2 SMNVEV (reference sequence). V shed 7 bases and J shed 6 bases, with 18 bases lying between them. CDR3 length: 14 amino acids. The CDR3 reads CASISIGGAAEAFF. DNA for the CDR3: TGTGCCAGCATTTCTATAGGGGGGGCAGCTGAAGCTTTCTTT.

The rearrangement links TRBV11-2 to TRBJ2-3; no clear D gene. This CDR3 contains 14 residues. V dropped 1 base and J dropped 10 bases, with 15 bases sitting between them. Germline CDR1 is SGHAT and CDR2 is FQNNGV. The CDR3 coding sequence is TGTGCCAGCAGCTTAGTAGGCTCGAAATATTCGCAGTATTTT. Translating gives CASSLVGSKYSQYF.

This clonotype was recorded at least ten times. The gene calls are TRBV5-1 and TRBJ2-5; unclear D gene. Germline V gene data show CDR1 as SGHRS and CDR2 as YFSETQ. The V end was cut by 3 bases, the J end by 2 bases, with 8 bases between. CDR3 length: 13 residues. The CDR3, as DNA: TGCGCCAGCAGCTCTACAGAACAAGAGACCCAGTACTTC. Translated: CASSSTEQETQYF.

This clonotype was seen more than once but under ten times. This sequence joins TRBV7-3 and TRBJ1-2, with D unresolved. The CDR3 consists of 13 residues. Germline assignment: CDR1 SGHTA and CDR2 FQGTGA. Trimming left V 7 bases short and J 4 bases short, with 13 bases between. The CDR3: CASTGSVGYGYTF. For the CDR3, the DNA is TGTGCCAGCACCGGGTCAGTGGGCTATGGCTACACCTTC.

This clonotype was seen repeatedly, ten times or more. The chain has TRBV5-1 and TRBJ1-3; D remains unclear. Germline CDR1 and CDR2: SGHRS and YFSETQ. V gave up 2 bases and J gave up 4 bases, with 13 bases separating them. CDR3 length equals 15 residues. The DNA for the CDR3 is TGCGCCAGCAGCTTCGATCGTCCCCGAGGAAACACCATATATTTT. Protein: CASSFDRPRGNTIYF.

This clonotype was recorded only once. The J gene is TRBJ2-7, the V gene TRBV7-6; 9 positions match TRBD1. Trimming cost V 6 bases and J 0 bases; bases outside gene matches: 6. The CDR3 consists of 15 residues. Germline V CDR1 and CDR2: SGHVS, FNYEAQ. The CDR3 loop reads CASREGTGFSYEQYF. CDR3 nucleotide sequence: TGTGCCAGCAGAGAGGGGACAGGGTTCTCCTACGAGCAGTACTTC.

This sequence joins TRBV5-4 and TRBJ1-6, with TRBD1 matching 8 bases. V lost 6 bases, J lost 6 bases, and 8 bases stayed unmatched. CDR3 length: 15 amino acids. In germline, CDR1 is SGHNT, CDR2 YYREEE (reference sequence). DNA of the CDR3: TGTGCCAGCACCCAAAAGACAGGGGCTAATTCACCCCTCCACTTT. It translates to CASTQKTGANSPLHF.

There are many counts of this clonotype. The chain carries TRBV3-1 and TRBJ1-5; D is ambiguous. CDR1 LGHDT and CDR2 YNNKEL come from the germline V gene (reference sequence). The CDR3 length is 14 residues. With 2 bases removed from V and 5 bases from J, the gap between germline ends came to 10 bases. CDR3 nucleotide sequence: TGTGCCAGCAGCCAAACCTATGGGGATCAGCCCCAGCATTTT. Amino acids: CASSQTYGDQPQHF.

This clonotype was observed a few times. The CDR3 nucleotides are TGTGCCAGCAGCCACGGGACACAGAACACTGAAGCTTTCTTT. This translates into CASSHGTQNTEAFF. This chain links TRBV7-3 with TRBJ1-1; possibly TRBD1 for D (6 bases). The length of the CDR3 is 14 residues. CDR1 and CDR2 (germline): SGHTA, FQGTGA. The V and J ends lost 5 bases and 1 base respectively, with 11 bases between them.

This clonotype was recorded many times. CDR3 loop: CSARERTGTGSYNEQFF. The CDR3 DNA reads TGCAGTGCTAGAGAACGCACCGGGACAGGCTCCTACAATGAGCAGTTCTTC. The chain recombines TRBV20-1 with TRBJ2-1; 8 nucleotides line up with TRBD1. Trimming took 0 bases from V and 0 from J; bases not matched to a gene: 7. The CDR3 runs 17 residues. Looked up from germline, CDR1 is DFQATT and CDR2 is SNEGSKA (reference sequence).

This clonotype was seen ten or more times. The CDR3 bases are TGTGCCAGCCGACCTTGGACGGAGAATTCACCCCTCCACTTT. As protein: CASRPWTENSPLHF. The V and J genes are TRBV3-1 and TRBJ1-6; no definite D call. Germline CDR1 LGHDT, CDR2 YNNKEL (reference sequence). This CDR3 spans 14 amino acids. Trimming removed 8 bases from V and 7 bases from J, with 15 bases in between.

The sample holds many counts of this clonotype. The rearrangement joins TRBV7-8 to TRBJ1-6; TRBD1 aligns across 7 bases. The CDR3 has 18 amino acids. CDR1 SGHVS and CDR2 FQNEAQ come from the germline V gene. The trim removed 1 base at V and 7 bases at J, leaving 13 bases unmatched. Here the CDR3 reads CASSLDLWPGQSNSPLHF. The CDR3, as DNA: TGTGCCAGCAGCTTAGACTTGTGGCCGGGACAGAGCAATTCACCCCTCCACTTT.

In its sample, this clonotype was seen many times. V usage is TRBV5-1 and J usage is TRBJ2-3, with D perhaps TRBD2 (6 bases). The CDR3 is 14 residues long. Deletions cut 1 base from V and 2 bases from J, with 8 bases between. Germline V gene data show CDR1 as SGHRS and CDR2 as YFSETQ. The CDR3 loop reads CASSLPGDTDTQYF. The CDR3 bases are TGCGCCAGCAGCTTGCCGGGAGACACAGATACGCAGTATTTT.

This clonotype was counted many times. One junction end does not reproduce the germline sequence, and a read error may be involved. The rearrangement uses TRBV29-1 and TRBJ2-1; the D gene is possibly TRBD2 (7 bases). Germline assignment: CDR1 SQVTM and CDR2 ANQGSEA. There are 13 residues in the CDR3. CDR3 loop: CSVKEGGGNEQFF. CDR3 nucleotide sequence: TGCAGCGTTAAAGAGGGGGGAGGGAATGAGCAGTTCTTC.

This clonotype has a count of ten or more. The DNA is left out, because the CDR3 cannot be placed on it with certainty; the CDR3 is given as TCRdb lists it. The CDR3 region is CASSEVGQGNF. This chain uses TRBV2 with TRBJ2-7; the table calls TRBD1, which could not be checked here. Inclusive of both ends, the CDR3 amounts to 11 amino acids. From germline, CDR1 is SNHLY and CDR2 FYNNEI.

This clonotype was observed many times. The J gene is TRBJ2-7, the V gene TRBV29-1; 10 nucleotides match TRBD2. J lost 0 bases, V lost 1 base, and 3 bases had no gene match. The V gene's germline CDR1 is SQVTM and CDR2 ANQGSEA. The CDR3 covers 15 residues. The CDR3 nucleotides are TGCAGCGTTGAAGGCCTAGCGGGGGACTCCTACGAGCAGTACTTC. Translating gives CSVEGLAGDSYEQYF.

This clonotype was found a few times. This chain connects TRBV9 to TRBJ1-1; D remains ambiguous. V was cut by 4 bases and J by 0 bases, with 13 bases left in between. CDR3 length: 15 residues. CDR1 is SGDLS, CDR2 YYNGEE, per germline. In nucleotides, the CDR3 is TGTGCCAGCAGCACGGGTGGACGGCTGAACACTGAAGCTTTCTTT. Amino acid sequence: CASSTGGRLNTEAFF.

The table lists this clonotype with many counts. The rearrangement uses TRBV7-3 and TRBJ2-1; unclear D gene. V gave up 0 bases and J gave up 5 bases, with 5 bases separating them. There are 13 residues in the CDR3. Germline V gene lookup returns CDR1 SGHTA and CDR2 FQGTGA. The CDR3 DNA sequence: TGTGCCAGCAGCTTAACTAGAGACAATGAGCAGTTCTTC. This codes for CASSLTRDNEQFF.

Details on this clonotype: This sequence may be a read error, since a much larger clone differs from it by one base. The rearrangement links TRBV12-3 or TRBV12-4 to TRBJ2-7; D may match TRBD1 or TRBD2 (6 bases each). The CDR3 consists of 13 residues. CDR3 loop: CASSPGDSYKQYF. The CDR3 nucleotides are TGTGCCAGCAGTCCAGGGGACTCCTACAAGCAGTACTTC.

This clonotype was seen many times. The CDR3 bases are TGTGCCAGCAGTTACAGGACAGGGGCCACAGATACGCAGTATTTT. As protein: CASSYRTGATDTQYF. V is TRBV6-5 and J is TRBJ2-3; 9 bases line up with TRBD1. The germline CDR1 and CDR2 sequences are MNHEY and SVGAGI. CDR3 size: 15 residues. The J segment lost 2 bases and the V segment lost 2 bases, leaving 2 bases of the junction unmatched.

In this sample, this clonotype turned up many times. The chain couples TRBV7-8 to TRBJ1-1; 10 bases map to TRBD1. V lost 3 bases and J lost 4; bases outside the gene matches: 5. The CDR3 has 15 amino acids. Germline values: CDR1 SGHVS, CDR2 FQNEAQ. The CDR3 sequence is CASSFQDRGATEAFF. CDR3 in DNA: TGTGCCAGCAGCTTCCAGGACAGGGGGGCCACTGAAGCTTTCTTT. Together with reference TRBV7-8 and TRBJ1-1, the CDR3 gives the full variable domain: GAGVSQSPRYKVAKRGQDVALRCDPISGHVSLFWYQQALGQGPEFLTYFQNEAQLDKSGLPSDRFFAERPEGSVSTLKIQRTQQEDSAVYLCASSFQDRGATEAFFGQGTRLTVV.

This clonotype was seen at least ten times. The J gene is TRBJ2-7, the V gene TRBV19; weak D call: TRBD1 (6 bases). The CDR3 is 14 amino acids. Per germline, CDR1 LNHDA and CDR2 SQIVND (reference sequence). Trimming pared 4 bases from V and 5 bases from J, leaving 15 bases between. Written as DNA, the CDR3 is TGTGCCAGTAGTACCAGACAGGTAATCGACGAGCAGTACTTC. It codes for CASSTRQVIDEQYF. The full variable domain, rest sourced from reference TRBV19 and TRBJ2-7, is DGGITQSPKYLFRKEGQNVTLSCEQNLNHDAMYWYRQDPGQGLRLIYYSQIVNDFQKGDIAEGYSVSREKKESFPLTVTSAQKNPTAFYLCASSTRQVIDEQYFGPGTRLTVT.

This clonotype was observed at least ten times. The V call is TRBV5-1, the J call TRBJ2-2; the match to TRBD1 covers 9 bases. The CDR3 has 16 residues. Germline CDR1 SGHRS, CDR2 YFSETQ. The V segment lost 2 bases and the J segment 5 bases; nucleotides outside the gene matches: 7. Here the CDR3 reads CASSLTGTGPTGELFF. The CDR3 coding sequence is TGCGCCAGCAGCTTAACCGGGACAGGGCCAACCGGGGAGCTGTTTTTT.

This clonotype occurred many times. J is TRBJ2-1 and V is TRBV7-8, with no clear D. The V end was cut by 4 bases, the J end by 0 bases, with 13 bases between. The V gene's germline CDR1 is SGHVS and CDR2 FQNEAQ. The CDR3 runs 16 residues. DNA of the CDR3: TGTGCCAGCAGCTCTGGCGGAATAAGCTCCTACAATGAGCAGTTCTTC. It specifies CASSSGGISSYNEQFF.

In this sample, this clonotype turned up many times. The genes are TRBV9 and TRBJ1-4, with no clear D. CDR3 length equals 14 residues. Germline V gene data show CDR1 as SGDLS and CDR2 as YYNGEE. Trimming removed 4 bases from V and 5 bases from J, with 12 bases in between. The CDR3 loop is CASSPLTGNEKLFF. The CDR3, as DNA: TGTGCCAGCAGCCCTCTCACGGGGAATGAAAAACTGTTTTTT. Using reference TRBV9 and TRBJ1-4 for the parts outside the CDR3, the full variable domain is DSGVTQTPKHLITATGQRVTLRCSPRSGDLSVYWYQQSLDQGLQFLIQYYNGEERAKGNILERFSAQQFPDLHSELNLSSLELGDSALYFCASSPLTGNEKLFFGSGTQLSVL.

This clonotype was seen many times. The chain joins TRBV14 to TRBJ1-3; TRBD1 matches 9 bases. CDR1 SGHDN and CDR2 FVKESK come from the germline V gene. J was trimmed by 3 bases and V by 2 bases; bases with no gene match: 8. The CDR3 extends over 17 amino acids. The CDR3 sequence: CASSQLSGTGSGNTIYF. CDR3 DNA sequence: TGTGCCAGCAGCCAACTCTCCGGGACAGGGAGTGGAAACACCATATATTTT.

V is TRBV10-3 and J is TRBJ1-1; the D gene is possibly TRBD1 (6 bases). Germline lookup yields CDR1 ENHRY and CDR2 SYGVKD. This CDR3 is 13 amino acids long. V dropped 9 bases and J dropped 0 bases, with 11 bases sitting between them. CDR3 loop: CAMRTEMNTEAFF. For the CDR3, the DNA is TGTGCCATGAGGACAGAGATGAACACTGAAGCTTTCTTT.

This clonotype was seen at least ten times. The rearrangement uses TRBV5-1 and TRBJ1-1, with unresolved D. CDR1 is SGHRS, CDR2 YFSETQ, per germline. With 0 bases removed from V and 3 bases from J, the gap between germline ends came to 9 bases. The CDR3 has 14 amino acids. The CDR3 DNA is TGCGCCAGCAGCTTGGGTCTTCGGGACACTGAAGCTTTCTTT. It yields the protein CASSLGLRDTEAFF.

The V call is TRBV5-1, the J call TRBJ1-4, with D maybe TRBD1 (5 bases). The V end lost 0 bases, the J end lost 8 bases, and 14 bases lay between the germline ends. This CDR3 has 15 residues. CDR1 SGHRS and CDR2 YFSETQ come from the germline V gene. The CDR3 DNA reads as TGCGCCAGCAGCTTGGTACCCTCGGGGGGAGAAAAACTGTTTTTT. Translated: CASSLVPSGGEKLFF.

This clonotype was observed many times. The J gene is TRBJ2-4, the V gene TRBV28; possibly TRBD1 for D (6 bases). V lost 6 bases to trimming and J lost 1 base, with 13 bases between them. This CDR3 contains 15 residues. Germline V CDR1 and CDR2: MDHEN, SYDVKM. CDR3 protein: CASRSGEQAKNIQYF. CDR3 sequence (DNA): TGTGCCAGCAGGTCAGGGGAACAGGCCAAAAACATTCAGTACTTC.

In this sample, this clonotype turned up many times. This chain uses TRBV20-1 with TRBJ2-3; D uncertain. This CDR3 comprises 14 residues. CDR1 and CDR2 (germline): DFQATT, SNEGSKA (reference sequence). V lost 0 bases and J 6 bases, leaving 13 bases between the germline ends. CDR3 coding DNA: TGCAGTGCTAGAGATCCCTACCACCGGGATACGCAGTATTTT. This codes for CSARDPYHRDTQYF.